This TCR beta chain derives from a study of blood T cell repertoires in COVID-19. Overall study context: Specimens from acute and convalescent COVID-19 originated in the United States, Italy and Spain.

Germline CDR1 SGHRS, CDR2 YFSETQ. J was trimmed by 0 bases and V by 3 bases; bases with no gene match: 16. The CDR3 covers 19 residues. Clones were sequenced by immunoSEQ multiplex PCR, and TCRdb holds only the in-frame ones, with some missing. This table holds 250,000 or so clones, about 83% found once. Enrolled through a virtual design, the participants were between about 18 and 89 years of age and came from under 25 US areas. Grouping used clinical history reported by participants in a survey and questionnaire. The sequence was collected from a woman aged 45-59 years who had recovered from COVID-19. V usage is TRBV5-1 and J usage is TRBJ1-1; 8 bases fit TRBD1. The material sequenced was PBMCs or T cells enriched from blood (not recorded which). The CDR3 sequence is CASSYHPAGGVGLNTEAFF. Written as DNA, the CDR3 is TGCGCCAGCAGCTACCACCCCGCAGGGGGCGTAGGGTTGAACACTGAAGCTTTCTTT.